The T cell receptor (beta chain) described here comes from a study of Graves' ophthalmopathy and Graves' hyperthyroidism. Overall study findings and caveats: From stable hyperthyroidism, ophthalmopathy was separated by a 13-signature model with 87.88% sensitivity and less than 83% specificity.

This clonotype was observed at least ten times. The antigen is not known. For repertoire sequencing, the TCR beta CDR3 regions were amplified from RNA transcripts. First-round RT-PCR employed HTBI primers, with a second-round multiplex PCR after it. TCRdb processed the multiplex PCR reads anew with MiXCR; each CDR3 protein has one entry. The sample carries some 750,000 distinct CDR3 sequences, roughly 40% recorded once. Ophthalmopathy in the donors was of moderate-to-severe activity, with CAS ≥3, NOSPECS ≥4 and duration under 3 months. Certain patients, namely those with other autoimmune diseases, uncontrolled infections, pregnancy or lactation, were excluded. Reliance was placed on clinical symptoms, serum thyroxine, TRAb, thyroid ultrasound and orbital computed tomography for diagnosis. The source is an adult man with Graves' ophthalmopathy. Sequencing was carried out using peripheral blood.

The CDR3 bases are TGTGCCACCAGTGATTTAGGTGAAAAACTGTTTTTT. This codes for CATSDLGEKLFF. The V gene is TRBV24-1, the J gene TRBJ1-4; the D is unclear. Trimming stripped 1 base from V and 7 bases from J, with 3 bases between. CDR3 length equals 12 residues. The germline gives CDR1 KGHDR, CDR2 SFDVKD.